The rows below give T cell receptor beta chains drawn from one sample of a study of T cell responses to AZD1222 COVID-19 vaccine. The repertoire was sequenced with immunoSEQ multiplex PCR; TCRdb's copy has only in-frame clones and lacks some. Of over 95,000 clones listed, roughly 90% are singletons. The source material was peripheral blood, sampled 28 days after the second AZD1222 dose. These receptors were obtained from an adult who received the AZD1222 COVID-19 vaccine. Each CDR3 is given with its conserved first and last residue.

TRBJ1-1	TRBV19	13	CASSISGNTEAFF
TRBJ1-3	TRBV9	16	CASSVAGQGVGNTIYF
TRBJ2-7	TRBV27	13	CATRGQGVYEQYF
TRBJ1-4	TRBV28	13	CASRPTGVEKLFF
TRBJ1-1	TRBV11-2	14	CASSLDGTVTEAFF
TRBJ1-1	TRBV3-1/TRBV3-2	12	CASSNREGRPFF
TRBJ2-1	TRBV25-1	17	CASSPQWGTSGYNEQFF
TRBJ1-1	TRBV4-1	16	CASSTLRGGMNTEAFF
TRBJ2-3	TRBV11-2	13	CASSLSIPDTQYF
TRBJ1-2	TRBV11-2	14	CASRSVRGRYGYTF
TRBJ2-3	TRBV6-5	13	CASGLLPQDTQYF
TRBJ2-3	TRBV5-4	14	CASSPGGASDTQYF
TRBJ1-2	TRBV5-1	15	CASSSLTDRGPGYTF
TRBJ2-7	TRBV3-1/TRBV3-2	14	CASSTPGISYEQYF
TRBJ2-7	TRBV19	15	CASSTTGTAPYEQYF
TRBJ1-1	TRBV5-1	14	CASSLGQMNTEAFF
TRBJ1-4	TRBV30	14	CAWNFGRNNEKLFF
TRBJ2-2	TRBV3-1/TRBV3-2	12	CASSSLAGGLFF
TRBJ2-7	TRBV4-2	15	CASSQDPSKPYEQYF
TRBJ2-1	TRBV10-1	14	CASSRSGGNNEQFF
TRBJ2-7	TRBV10-3	15	CAISESFGSYREQYF
TRBJ2-2	TRBV7-6	15	CASSRQAVNTGELFF
TRBJ2-3	TRBV5-1	11	CASRSTDTQYF
TRBJ1-1	TRBV6-1	17	CASSEAPGGGGNTEAFF
TRBJ2-5	TRBV21-1	16	CASSKKRAFLEETQYF
TRBJ1-5	TRBV4-1	15	CASSQPGQPNQPQHF
TRBJ1-1	TRBV7-9	15	CASSFPGQLNTEAFF
TRBJ2-3	TRBV18	17	CASSPSLGRTSRDTQYF
TRBJ1-2	TRBV3-1/TRBV3-2	12	CASSQGPPDYTF
TRBJ2-3	TRBV4-2	16	CASSQGGTGGAYTQYF
TRBJ1-5	TRBV5-4	14	CASSLMGGGQPQHF